This TCR beta chain was identified during a study of T cells after yellow fever vaccination. Study-wide results and limits: Boosting was followed by the reappearance of most primary-vaccination clones (around 96% CD4, about 88% CD8). The CD4 compartment and the CD8 compartment contained a small share of clonotypes in common.

With respect to this clonotype: Its antigen is not identified.

Template-switching 5'RACE yielded the TCR cDNA; a universal primer site and UMIs were added in the process. TCRdb fed the 5' RACE reads into MiXCR, producing one record per CDR3 protein. The sample yields under 95,000 distinct CDR3 sequences, about 7.7% seen once. V lost 11 bases to trimming and J lost 1 base, with 18 bases between them. CDR3 length: 15 amino acids. Germline V CDR1 and CDR2: LGHDT, YNNKEL (reference sequence). The chain recombines TRBV3-1 with TRBJ1-5; the D is unclear. The receptor was derived from a man in his late teens or twenties who received the YFV17D yellow fever vaccine. Here the sequenced sample was CD8+ T cells sorted from PBMCs, taken 10 to 11 days after the first yellow fever vaccination. CDR3 sequence: CASCHGSTSNQPQHF. In DNA form, the CDR3 reads TGTGCCTCCTGCCATGGCAGTACAAGCAATCAGCCCCAGCATTTT.